The 9 T cell receptor beta chains reported below all come from one sample, sequenced in a study of molecular identifiers for immune sequencing clone quantification. From the PCR reads, TCRdb called clonotypes with MiXCR, one entry per CDR3 protein. The repertoire holds about 510,000 distinct CDR3 sequences, with about a fifth as singletons. Sequenced input: naive CD8+ T cells from blood, with Jurkat cell RNA spiked in. Subset specified: FACS-sorted CD8+CD4-CCR7+CD45RA+ naive T cells. These receptors came from a human donor in good health. Some libraries in this study had Jurkat cell RNA spiked in.

Concerning this clonotype: This sequence may be a read error, since a much larger clone differs from it by one base. The rearrangement joins TRBV7-6 to TRBJ1-1; unclear D gene. Germline-derived CDR1 and CDR2 are SGHVS and FNYEAQ. This CDR3 spans 13 amino acids. The CDR3 DNA follows: TGTGCCAGCAGCCGCGGGGTTAACACTGAAACTTTCTTT. This sequence encodes CASSRGVNTETFF.

This clonotype was recorded many times. The chain couples TRBV6-5 to TRBJ1-5; 10 bases map to TRBD1. The CDR3 runs 14 residues. V shed 2 bases and J 6 bases; nucleotides not matched to a gene: 1. Germline loops: CDR1 MNHEY, CDR2 SVGAGI. Written as DNA, the CDR3 is TGTGCCAGCAGTTACGGACAGGGGGTTCAGCCCCAGCATTTT. This codes for CASSYGQGVQPQHF.

This clonotype was detected ten times or more. V usage is TRBV20-1 and J usage is TRBJ1-1, with D maybe TRBD1 (6 bases). Deletions cut 1 base from V and 0 bases from J, with 12 bases between. The CDR3 runs to 15 residues. The V gene's germline CDR1 is DFQATT and CDR2 SNEGSKA (reference sequence). CDR3 nucleotide sequence: TGCAGTGCTAGAGTCCCGGGACAACTGAACACTGAAGCTTTCTTT. This sequence encodes CSARVPGQLNTEAFF.

Remarks on this clonotype: Given a much more abundant clone one base away, this may be a read error. The chain is built from TRBV2 and TRBJ2-7, with D tentatively TRBD2 (5 bases). Germline lookup yields CDR1 SNHLY and CDR2 FYNNEI. V lost 3 bases, J lost 0 bases, and 12 bases lay in between. This CDR3 is built from 15 residues. The CDR3 here is CASSERVVSSYEQYF. CDR3 bases: TGTGCCAGCAGTGAGCGGGTCGTCAGCTCCTACGAGCAGTACTTC.

This clonotype was recorded many times. The J gene is TRBJ1-1, the V gene TRBV3-1, with D unclear. Germline CDR1 and CDR2: LGHDT and YNNKEL (reference sequence). The CDR3 contains 13 residues. V dropped 5 bases and J dropped 3 bases, with 10 bases sitting between them. CDR3 sequence (DNA): TGTGCCAGCAGCTTGGGCCCGCACACTGAAGCTTTCTTT. This gives the protein CASSLGPHTEAFF.

Ten or more counts support this clonotype. This chain connects TRBV4-3 to TRBJ1-5; no definite D call. Germline CDR1 LGHNA, CDR2 YSLEER. The CDR3 sequence is 15 residues long. Trimming shortened V by 0 bases and J by 1 base, and 7 bases separated the two germline ends. CDR3 sequence (DNA): TGCGCCAGCAGCCAAGATCCGGCAAGCAATCAGCCCCAGCATTTT. Protein: CASSQDPASNQPQHF.

This clonotype was counted many times. The chain links TRBV10-1 to TRBJ2-7, with no clear D. Germline lookup yields CDR1 WNHNN and CDR2 SYGVQD (reference sequence). CDR3 length: 13 residues. V lost 6 bases and J 2 bases, leaving 11 bases between the germline ends. The CDR3 spells CASSPDGPYEQYF. DNA of the CDR3: TGCGCCAGCAGCCCGGACGGTCCCTACGAGCAGTACTTC.

On this clonotype: This could be a read error, since a much larger clone is one nucleotide away. The V gene is TRBV20-1, the J gene TRBJ1-1; TRBD1 might be the D (5 bases). This CDR3 is built from 10 residues. Germline V CDR1 and CDR2: DFQATT, SNEGSKA (reference sequence). V lost 7 bases and J 12 bases, leaving 15 bases between the germline ends. The CDR3 here is CSVDQGVTFF. DNA of the CDR3: TGCAGTGTTGACCAGGGTGTAACTTTCTTT.

This clonotype was observed a handful of times. The gene calls are TRBV28 and TRBJ1-3; no clear D. There are 17 residues in the CDR3. V lost 5 bases and J 0 bases, leaving 17 bases between the germline ends. From germline, CDR1 is MDHEN and CDR2 SYDVKM. The CDR3 region has the DNA TGTGCCAGCAGTCACGGCCAGCCGCTGTACTCTGGAAACACCATATATTTT. It codes for CASSHGQPLYSGNTIYF.